The 22 T cell receptor beta chains in this list originate from one sample, sequenced in a study of T cell responses to AZD1222 COVID-19 vaccine. Generated by immunoSEQ multiplex PCR, the TCRdb table keeps only in-frame clones and is missing some. The data contain 100,000 to 150,000 clones, approximately 90% of them singletons. Sequencing was performed on peripheral blood, taken on day 0 of AZD1222 vaccination. These TCRs come from an adult in good health.

This chain joins TRBV6-5 and TRBJ1-6; TRBD1 matches at 7 bases. The germline gives CDR1 MNHEY, CDR2 SVGAGI. V dropped 5 bases and J dropped 8; count of bases not matched to a gene: 6. The CDR3 has 14 residues. The CDR3 here is CASSRTDRDSPLHF. CDR3 nucleotides: TGTGCCAGCAGTCGCACAGACAGGGATTCACCCCTCCACTTT.

The genes are TRBV29-1 and TRBJ1-1; 12 bases map to TRBD1. Per germline, CDR1 SQVTM and CDR2 ANQGSEA. CDR3 length: 16 amino acids. Losses at the gene ends were 6 bases for V and 1 base for J; bases not matched to a gene: 9. The CDR3 DNA sequence: TGCAGCGTATCCGGGACAGGGGGCGCGAGGAACACTGAAGCTTTCTTT. Protein sequence: CSVSGTGGARNTEAFF.

A remark on this clone: A read error may produce the germline difference seen at one junction end. J is TRBJ2-3 and V is TRBV6-2 or TRBV6-3, with D hard to call. The CDR3 extends over 11 amino acids. The V gene's germline CDR1 is MNHEY and CDR2 SVGEGT. CDR3 sequence: CASSRTDTQYF. In DNA, the CDR3 is TGTGCCAGCAGTCGCACCGATACGCAGTATTTT.

This clone appeared a single time. This chain connects TRBV29-1 to TRBJ1-2; TRBD1 matches at 7 bases. J gave up 8 bases and V 7 bases, and 13 bases lay outside the gene matches. This CDR3 is built from 13 residues. Germline V gives CDR1 SQVTM, CDR2 ANQGSEA. CDR3 sequence: CSARTTGREGYTF. The CDR3 bases are TGCAGCGCCCGCACGACAGGGCGAGAAGGCTACACCTTC.

The chain combines TRBV4-1 with TRBJ1-5; weak D call: TRBD1 (5 bases). The CDR3 has 14 amino acids. CDR1 is MGHRA and CDR2 is YSYEKL in the germline V gene. The V end was cut by 1 base, the J end by 2 bases, with 6 bases between. CDR3 in amino acids: CASSQVGGNQPQHF. Written as DNA, the CDR3 is TGCGCCAGCAGCCAAGTAGGGGGCAATCAGCCCCAGCATTTT.

This clone was counted once. This chain joins TRBV6-2 or TRBV6-3 and TRBJ2-3, with a possible D match to TRBD2 (5 bases). The CDR3 contains 15 residues. Trimming removed 2 bases at V and 5 bases at J, with 14 bases between. Germline V gene lookup returns CDR1 MNHEY and CDR2 SVGEGT. The CDR3 DNA follows: TGTGCCAGCAGTTACGTAGCGACGCCAGGAGATACGCAGTATTTT. Protein: CASSYVATPGDTQYF.

The V and J genes are TRBV7-9 and TRBJ2-3, with TRBD2 matching over 16 bases. With V trimmed by 5 bases and J by 4 bases, 12 bases remained unmatched. Germline CDR1 is SEHNR and CDR2 is FQNEAQ (reference sequence). This CDR3 comprises 19 residues. The CDR3 DNA reads as TGTGCCAGCAGCACCTCACCGGGACTAGCGGGGGGGGCCCCAGATACGCAGTATTTT. The encoded protein is CASSTSPGLAGGAPDTQYF.

The chain recombines TRBV5-6 with TRBJ1-2; possible D gene TRBD1, 6 bases. Deletions cut 1 base from V and 5 bases from J, with 18 bases between. The CDR3 covers 16 residues. Germline-derived CDR1 and CDR2 are SGHDT and YYEEEE. CDR3 DNA sequence: TGTGCCAGCAGCTTGTGGGCGGGGGGGCGAGATTATGGCTACACCTTC. Protein sequence: CASSLWAGGRDYGYTF.

The genes are TRBV5-4 and TRBJ1-1, with D unclear. Between the trimmed V and J ends, which lost 0 bases and 3 bases, there was a span of 15 bases. CDR3 length equals 16 residues. Germline loops: CDR1 SGHNT, CDR2 YYREEE (reference sequence). The CDR3 is CASSLAVSGGDTEAFF. The CDR3 DNA reads as TGTGCCAGCAGCTTGGCCGTCTCGGGTGGCGACACTGAAGCTTTCTTT.

On this clone itself: One end of the junction is discordant with germline, which a read error may explain. The rearrangement joins TRBV9 to TRBJ2-1; a weak D match, TRBD2 (8 bases). The CDR3 totals 16 residues. Germline CDR1 SGDLS, CDR2 YYNGEE. The CDR3 sequence: CASSSPTGTGGNDQFF. The CDR3 DNA sequence: TGTGCCAGCAGCTCCCCGACAGGGACGGGAGGGAATGACCAGTTCTTC.

The chain uses TRBV7-2 and TRBJ1-1; 7 bases align to TRBD1. V shed 1 base and J 1 base; nucleotides not matched to a gene: 3. This CDR3 contains 15 residues. Germline-derived CDR1 and CDR2 are SGHTA and FQGNSA. The CDR3 loop reads CASSLGQGGNTEAFF. For the CDR3, the DNA is TGTGCCAGCAGCTTAGGGCAGGGGGGGAACACTGAAGCTTTCTTT.

The CDR3 DNA sequence: TGTGCCAGCACCCCGGAGACTTACTCTGGAAACACCATATATTTT. Translation gives CASTPETYSGNTIYF. V and J are TRBV6-6 and TRBJ1-3; D unresolved. Looked up from germline, CDR1 is MNHNY and CDR2 is SVGAGI (reference sequence). This CDR3 contains 15 residues. V was pared by 7 bases and J by 0 bases, with 13 bases between.

This chain uses TRBV24-1 with TRBJ2-7; D is ambiguous. There are 11 residues in the CDR3. Looked up from germline, CDR1 is KGHDR and CDR2 is SFDVKD. V was trimmed by 10 bases and J by 2 bases, leaving 8 bases between them. In nucleotides, the CDR3 is TGTGCCACGATCGAAGCCTACGAGCAGTACTTC. Translation gives CATIEAYEQYF.

The rearrangement uses TRBV3-1 (or the pseudogene TRBV3-2) and TRBJ1-5; D unclear. The CDR3 is made up of 15 amino acids. V shed 1 base and J shed 1 base, with 8 bases lying between them. Germline V gene data show CDR1 as LGHDT and CDR2 as YNNKEL (reference sequence). Here the CDR3 reads CASSQGDGSNQPQHF. The CDR3, as DNA: TGTGCCAGCAGCCAAGGGGATGGGAGCAATCAGCCCCAGCATTTT.

This chain joins TRBV6-5 and TRBJ1-3; possibly TRBD1 for D (5 bases). Between the trimmed V and J ends, which lost 8 bases and 0 bases, there was a span of 5 bases. The V gene's germline CDR1 is MNHEY and CDR2 SVGAGI. The CDR3 extends over 12 amino acids. The CDR3 here is CASGTSGNTIYF. Here the CDR3 DNA reads TGTGCCAGCGGGACCTCTGGAAACACCATATATTTT.

V is TRBV15 and J is TRBJ1-4; a weak D match, TRBD1 (5 bases). This CDR3 is built from 16 residues. CDR1 is LNHNV, CDR2 YYDKDF, per germline (reference sequence). V gave up 0 bases and J gave up 10 bases, with 18 bases separating them. The CDR3 DNA sequence: TGTGCCACCAGCAGAGATGACGGGGGAAAGGAGGGAAAACTGTTTTTT. This sequence encodes CATSRDDGGKEGKLFF.

The CDR3 loop is CASSYSPGPPSNSPLHF. The CDR3 DNA follows: TGTGCCAGCAGTTACTCGCCGGGACCCCCTTCTAATTCACCCCTCCACTTT. The V call is TRBV6-2 or TRBV6-3, the J call TRBJ1-6, with a possible D match to TRBD1 (5 bases). This CDR3 is 17 amino acids long. The V and J ends lost 0 bases and 6 bases respectively, with 15 bases between them. Germline-derived CDR1 and CDR2 are MNHEY and SVGEGT.

This clone was observed a few times. The chain employs TRBV10-3 and TRBJ2-2, with D hard to call. V lost 3 bases and J 5 bases, leaving 7 bases between the germline ends. CDR1 and CDR2 from the germline V gene are ENHRY and SYGVKD. This CDR3 is built from 13 residues. This CDR3 reads CAISEVGTGELFF. CDR3 in DNA: TGTGCCATCAGTGAAGTTGGAACCGGGGAGCTGTTTTTT.

V is TRBV21-1 and J is TRBJ1-6; whether TRBD1, the table's D call, matches the DNA was not checked. TRBV21-1 is reported as a pseudogene. CDR3 length: 15 residues. This chain's CDR3 is CASSRDRGIDSPLHF. CDR3 nucleotides: TGTGCCAGCAGCAGAGACAGGGGGATCGATTCACCCCTCCACTTT.

The chain uses TRBV2 and TRBJ1-4; TRBD1 matches 7 bases. J was trimmed by 5 bases and V by 4 bases; bases with no gene match: 4. Germline V lookup: CDR1 SNHLY, CDR2 FYNNEI. The length of the CDR3 is 14 residues. CDR3 protein: CASSGTGANEKLFF. The CDR3 region has the DNA TGTGCCAGCAGTGGGACAGGAGCAAATGAAAAACTGTTTTTT.

The chain carries TRBV7-2 and TRBJ1-6; D possibly corresponds to TRBD1 (6 bases). Deletions cut 0 bases from V and 7 bases from J, with 10 bases between. CDR3 size: 15 residues. Germline CDR1 SGHTA, CDR2 FQGNSA. The CDR3 DNA is TGTGCCAGCAGCTTAGCCACAGGGCAGAATTCACCCCTCCACTTT. Amino acid sequence: CASSLATGQNSPLHF.

This clone was picked up one time. The chain employs TRBV12-3 or TRBV12-4 and TRBJ1-1, with TRBD1 matching 7 bases. The CDR3 spans 13 residues. J was trimmed by 4 bases and V by 5 bases; bases with no gene match: 4. CDR3 sequence (DNA): TGTGCCAGCAGTCCACAGGGGATCACTGAAGCTTTCTTT. Protein: CASSPQGITEAFF.